These 13 T cell receptor beta chains were all obtained from the same sample, sequenced in a study of regulatory T cells in long-lasting Graves disease. The time point: newly diagnosed GD, antithyroid drugs for less than 3 months. TCR sequences were obtained from RNA taken from PBMCs. Assembly of TCR beta libraries relied on iRepertoire HTBI primers together with Arm-PCR of CDR3 regions. MiXCR was run by TCRdb on the multiplex PCR reads, yielding one entry per CDR3 protein. This sample yields some 490,000 distinct CDR3 sequences, of which 12% are seen a single time; 7.5% to 9% belongs to the top ten. These same records also appear under a second study, on T cells in Graves' hyperthyroidism and ophthalmopathy.

This specimen consisted of peripheral blood mononuclear cells (PBMCs), obtained at new diagnosis, from a patient treated with antithyroid drugs. The source of these receptors is a woman aged 30 to 39 with Graves disease.

This clonotype was observed at least ten times. This rearrangement joins TRBV14 to TRBJ2-5, with 7 bases matching TRBD2. The trim removed 1 base at V and 2 bases at J, leaving 7 bases unmatched. Germline loops: CDR1 SGHDN, CDR2 FVKESK. The CDR3 totals 16 residues. The CDR3: CASSQVAAGYQETQYF. The CDR3 bases are TGTGCCAGCAGCCAAGTAGCAGCGGGATATCAAGAGACCCAGTACTTC.

This clonotype has at least ten counts. The rearrangement joins TRBV11-2 to TRBJ2-7, with D hard to call. Germline V gene lookup returns CDR1 SGHAT and CDR2 FQNNGV. V was cut by 10 bases and J by 6 bases, with 13 bases left in between. CDR3 length equals 11 residues. The CDR3 sequence is CATTFLGEQYF. DNA for the CDR3: TGTGCCACCACCTTCCTAGGCGAGCAGTACTTC. Complete variable domain (other parts from reference TRBV11-2 and TRBJ2-7): EAGVAQSPRYKIIEKRQSVAFWCNPISGHATLYWYQQILGQGPKLLIQFQNNGVVDDSQLPKDRFSAERLKGVDSTLKIQPAKLEDSAVYLCATTFLGEQYFGPGTRLTVT.

Concerning this clonotype: A much more abundant neighbour one base away suggests this may be a read error. This sequence joins TRBV20-1 and TRBJ2-7; D is ambiguous. V lost 5 bases and J 0 bases, leaving 23 bases between the germline ends. Germline V CDR1 and CDR2: DFQATT, SNEGSKA (reference sequence). This CDR3 is 17 amino acids long. This CDR3 reads CSAAPFRVGIYSYEQYF. CDR3 DNA: TGCAGTGCTGCTCCCTTCCGGGTCGGCATCTACTCCTACGAGCAGTACTTC.

This clonotype was detected ten times or more. The J gene is TRBJ2-7, the V gene TRBV29-1; D possibly corresponds to TRBD1 (6 bases). The CDR3 spans 12 residues. CDR1 SQVTM and CDR2 ANQGSEA come from the germline V gene. With 6 bases removed from V and 7 bases from J, the gap between germline ends came to 16 bases. The CDR3 nucleotides are TGCAGCGTGGGGGCCCACGAGAGGGAGCAGTACTTC. This encodes CSVGAHEREQYF.

This clonotype has ten or more counts. CDR3: CSARADGEQFF. The CDR3 nucleotides read TGCAGTGCTAGGGCGGACGGTGAGCAGTTCTTC. The V call is TRBV20-1, the J call TRBJ2-1; unclear D gene. This CDR3 has 11 residues. V was shortened by 3 bases and J by 9 bases, with 9 bases between the two germline ends. Germline CDR1 is DFQATT and CDR2 is SNEGSKA (reference sequence).

This clonotype was seen many times. The rearrangement links TRBV2 to TRBJ2-2; perhaps TRBD1 as D (6 bases). Germline V CDR1 and CDR2: SNHLY, FYNNEI. V gave up 6 bases and J gave up 3 bases, with 14 bases separating them. The CDR3 loop spans 15 amino acids. CDR3 amino acids: CASRNRDTYTGELFF. The CDR3 region has the DNA TGTGCCAGCAGAAACCGGGACACCTACACCGGGGAGCTGTTTTTT. Full variable domain (outside the CDR3, taken from reference TRBV2 and TRBJ2-2): EPEVTQTPSHQVTQMGQEVILRCVPISNHLYFYWYRQILGQKVEFLVSFYNNEISEKSEIFDDQFSVERPDGSNFTLKIRSTKLEDSAMYFCASRNRDTYTGELFFGEGSRLTVL.

Many counts were recorded for this clonotype. The gene calls are TRBV29-1 and TRBJ2-2; a weak D match, TRBD2 (6 bases). V shed 2 bases and J shed 1 base, with 11 bases lying between them. The CDR3 has 15 residues. The V gene's germline CDR1 is SQVTM and CDR2 ANQGSEA. The CDR3 DNA reads TGCAGCGTTGAAATGGCGGGACGGAACACCGGGGAGCTGTTTTTT. It yields the protein CSVEMAGRNTGELFF.

This clonotype has a count of ten or more. The CDR3 region has the DNA TGCAGTGCTAGAGTTTACCGGGAGGGCCGCGAGCAGTACTTC. Translation: CSARVYREGREQYF. The V and J genes are TRBV20-1 and TRBJ2-7; 8 nucleotides line up with TRBD2. CDR3 length: 14 residues. CDR1 DFQATT and CDR2 SNEGSKA come from the germline V gene (reference sequence). V dropped 1 base and J dropped 6; count of bases not matched to a gene: 8.

The rearrangement uses TRBV4-2 and TRBJ1-3, with 7 bases matching TRBD1. The CDR3 contains 15 residues. With 0 bases clipped from V and 4 bases from J, the junction kept 3 bases outside the gene matches. Germline CDR1 LGHNA, CDR2 YNFKEQ. CDR3 sequence reads: CASSQDRTGGNTIYF. The DNA of the CDR3 is TGTGCCAGCAGCCAAGATCGGACAGGCGGAAACACCATATATTTT.

V gene TRBV14 combines with J gene TRBJ2-2; 10 positions agree with TRBD2. The CDR3 loop spans 19 amino acids. Germline-derived CDR1 and CDR2 are SGHDN and FVKESK. J gave up 3 bases and V 1 base, and 11 bases lay outside the gene matches. CDR3 DNA sequence: TGTGCCAGCAGCCAAGGTGCACTAGCGGGAAACTGGGACACCGGGGAGCTGTTTTTT. Its protein is CASSQGALAGNWDTGELFF.

Ten or more counts support this clonotype. The CDR3 loop is CASSLVPLAHEQYF. CDR3 coding DNA: TGTGCCAGCAGTTTAGTTCCACTAGCCCACGAGCAGTACTTC. The chain couples TRBV27 to TRBJ2-7; a possible D gene is TRBD2 (6 bases). There are 14 residues in the CDR3. Germline loops: CDR1 MNHEY, CDR2 SMNVEV (reference sequence). The germline V and J ends were trimmed by 2 bases and 5 bases, with 13 bases remaining between them.

This clonotype has ten or more counts. The chain uses TRBV6-2 or TRBV6-3 and TRBJ1-1, with no clear D. Per the germline V gene, CDR1 is MNHEY and CDR2 is SVGEGT. The ends were cut back, 2 bases at V and 0 bases at J, with 10 bases in the middle. This CDR3 has 15 amino acids. As DNA, the CDR3 is TGTGCCAGCAGTTACGGTTGGGTCCTGAACACTGAAGCTTTCTTT. It encodes CASSYGWVLNTEAFF.

Concerning this clonotype itself: Sequence at one end of the junction differs from germline and may be a read error. V and J are TRBV19 and TRBJ1-2, with TRBD1 matching over 8 bases. Germline CDR1 and CDR2: LNHDA and SQIVND (reference sequence). The CDR3 extends over 13 amino acids. In nucleotides, the CDR3 is TGTGCCAGTAGCTCCGGGACAGGCTATGGCTACATCTTC. Amino acid sequence: CASSSGTGYGYIF.